Below, 24 T cell receptor beta chains from the same sample are listed, as sequenced in a study of CD8 T cells in ankylosing spondylitis. Broader study findings: The study identified a TCR beta motif of under ten highly homologous variants that appeared characteristic of ankylosing spondylitis blood.

No antigen is known for these receptors. TCRdb reprocessed the 5' RACE reads with MiXCR, giving one entry per CDR3 protein. The table shows approximately 540,000 distinct CDR3 sequences, with roughly 13% occurring only once. The sequenced sample was blood, either unsorted or a sorted T cell fraction (not recorded which). The receptors originated from a male donor with ankylosing spondylitis.

This clonotype occurred a few times. The CDR3 DNA reads TGCGCCAGCAGCTGGAACCAAGAGACCCAGTACTTC. It yields the protein CASSWNQETQYF. The J gene is TRBJ2-5, the V gene TRBV5-1; D gene uncertain. CDR1 SGHRS and CDR2 YFSETQ come from the germline V gene. Trimming took off 3 bases at V and 0 bases at J, with 3 bases between the two ends. The CDR3 has 12 amino acids.

This clonotype was counted at least ten times. The gene calls are TRBV29-1 and TRBJ1-1; 9 nucleotides match TRBD1. Losses at the gene ends were 5 bases for V and 7 bases for J; bases not matched to a gene: 14. This CDR3 has 15 residues. Germline V lookup: CDR1 SQVTM, CDR2 ANQGSEA. The CDR3 region has the DNA TGCAGCGTTTTCGGGACAGGGAGGACACAAATTGAAGCTTTCTTT. Protein product: CSVFGTGRTQIEAFF. Using reference TRBV29-1 and TRBJ1-1 for the parts outside the CDR3, the full variable domain is SAVISQKPSRDICQRGTSLTIQCQVDSQVTMMFWYRQQPGQSLTLIATANQGSEATYESGFVIDKFPISRPNLTFSTLTVSNMSPEDSSIYLCSVFGTGRTQIEAFFGQGTRLTVV.

The sample holds many counts of this clonotype. V is TRBV12-3 or TRBV12-4 and J is TRBJ2-7; TRBD1 agrees at 7 bases. This CDR3 contains 12 residues. V trimming: 7 bases; J trimming: 5 bases; junction bases outside the gene matches: 5. The CDR3 reads CASTWTGNEQYF. The CDR3 coding sequence is TGTGCCAGCACCTGGACAGGCAACGAGCAGTACTTC.

This clonotype occurred a few times. The chain carries TRBV19 and TRBJ2-7; weak D call: TRBD1 (6 bases). Germline CDR1 and CDR2: LNHDA and SQIVND (reference sequence). The CDR3 is 15 residues long. The ends were cut back, 4 bases at V and 3 bases at J, with 16 bases in the middle. The CDR3 DNA reads TGTGCCAGTAGTAAGTTTCCAGGGGCTGACTACGAGCAGTACGTC. This encodes CASSKFPGADYEQYV.

V gene TRBV10-2 combines with J gene TRBJ1-1; 8 nucleotides line up with TRBD1. V lost 6 bases, J lost 6 bases, and 9 bases stayed unmatched. From germline, CDR1 is WSHSY and CDR2 SAAADI. The CDR3 loop spans 14 amino acids. CDR3 coding DNA: TGCGCCAGCAGCTCTGGACAGGGTAACCCTGAAGCTTTCTTT. Protein sequence: CASSSGQGNPEAFF.

The table lists this clonotype with many counts. This chain joins TRBV10-3 and TRBJ2-1; D is possibly TRBD2 (6 bases). V shed 2 bases and J shed 1 base, with 9 bases lying between them. The CDR3 totals 15 residues. Germline CDR1 is ENHRY and CDR2 is SYGVKD. CDR3 sequence reads: CAISERERSYNEQFF. The CDR3, as DNA: TGTGCCATCAGTGAGCGGGAGAGATCCTACAATGAGCAGTTCTTC.

V usage is TRBV12-3 or TRBV12-4 and J usage is TRBJ1-4; 7 bases line up with TRBD1. J lost 8 bases, V lost 5 bases, and 8 bases had no gene match. The CDR3 consists of 14 residues. This chain's CDR3 is CASSRDREGEKLFF. CDR3 DNA: TGTGCCAGCAGTCGCGACAGGGAAGGGGAAAAACTGTTTTTT.

V gene TRBV12-5 combines with J gene TRBJ2-1; 8 nucleotides match TRBD2. This CDR3 is built from 14 residues. Per the germline V gene, CDR1 is LGHNT and CDR2 is FRNRAP. The V gene end was trimmed by 1 base and the J gene end by 5 bases; junction bases not matched to a gene: 1. In DNA form, the CDR3 reads TGTGCTAGTGGTTTGGGACTAGCGCACAATGAGCAGTTCTTC. This translates into CASGLGLAHNEQFF. Together with reference TRBV12-5 and TRBJ2-1, the CDR3 gives the full variable domain: DARVTQTPRHKVTEMGQEVTMRCQPILGHNTVFWYRQTMMQGLELLAYFRNRAPLDDSGMPKDRFSAEMPDATLATLKIQPSEPRDSAVYFCASGLGLAHNEQFFGPGTRLTVL.

In this sample, this clonotype turned up a few times. V is TRBV29-1 and J is TRBJ2-7; 7 positions match TRBD2. Germline lookup yields CDR1 SQVTM and CDR2 ANQGSEA. V gave up 6 bases and J gave up 0 bases; unmatched junction bases: 5. The CDR3 covers 13 residues. The CDR3 loop reads CSVVGRYSYEQYF. CDR3 bases: TGCAGCGTCGTCGGGAGGTACTCCTACGAGCAGTACTTC.

The chain combines TRBV20-1 with TRBJ2-7; 7 bases map to TRBD2. The junction had 7 bases not matched to a gene; V was cut back by 7 bases and J by 4 bases. The CDR3 contains 12 residues. The germline V gene encodes CDR1 DFQATT and CDR2 SNEGSKA (reference sequence). Written as DNA, the CDR3 is TGCAGTGAGCTGGGGGAGGGTTACGAGCAGTACTTC. This gives the protein CSELGEGYEQYF.

This clonotype was detected ten times or more. This rearrangement joins TRBV12-3 or TRBV12-4 to TRBJ1-1; D perhaps matches TRBD1 (6 bases). The CDR3 is 14 amino acids. With 4 bases removed from V and 1 base from J, the gap between germline ends came to 10 bases. DNA of the CDR3: TGTGCCAGCAGTTCGGACAGAGGGAACACTGAAGCTTTCTTT. The encoded protein is CASSSDRGNTEAFF.

There are a few counts of this clonotype. This chain joins TRBV20-1 and TRBJ2-7; 7 positions agree with TRBD2. Losses at the gene ends were 2 bases for V and 3 bases for J; bases not matched to a gene: 7. Germline CDR1 is DFQATT and CDR2 is SNEGSKA (reference sequence). CDR3 length: 14 residues. DNA for the CDR3: TGCAGTGCTAGAAGGGCTAGCGGTTACTACGAGCAGTACTTC. This translates into CSARRASGYYEQYF.

This clonotype was picked up a small number of times. J is TRBJ2-1 and V is TRBV6-1, with 7 bases fitting TRBD2. Germline loops: CDR1 MNHNS, CDR2 SASEGT. After removal of 0 bases from V and 9 bases from J, the junction contained 8 bases not matched to a gene. This CDR3 has 15 residues. The CDR3 spells CASSEAGGPFSEQFF. The CDR3 DNA reads as TGTGCCAGCAGTGAAGCGGGAGGGCCCTTTAGTGAGCAGTTCTTC.

The chain has TRBV19 and TRBJ1-1; 10 nucleotides line up with TRBD1. V shed 7 bases and J 5 bases; nucleotides not matched to a gene: 4. The CDR3 consists of 13 residues. In germline, CDR1 is LNHDA, CDR2 SQIVND (reference sequence). CDR3 bases: TGTGCCAGTACCCCGGGACAGGGGACTGAAGCTTTCTTT. Its protein product is CASTPGQGTEAFF.

This clonotype came up many times. V gene TRBV24-1 combines with J gene TRBJ2-2; TRBD1 aligns across 7 bases. CDR1 is KGHDR, CDR2 SFDVKD, per germline. This CDR3 is 15 amino acids long. The V segment lost 4 bases and the J segment 1 base; nucleotides outside the gene matches: 2. In nucleotides, the CDR3 is TGTGCCACCAGTGACCGGGACAGGAACACCGGGGAGCTGTTTTTT. Its translation is CATSDRDRNTGELFF.

V usage is TRBV10-3 and J usage is TRBJ1-5, with 7 bases lining up with TRBD1. This CDR3 region has 13 residues. After removal of 9 bases from V and 7 bases from J, the junction contained 9 bases not matched to a gene. CDR1 ENHRY and CDR2 SYGVKD come from the germline V gene. The CDR3 nucleotides read TGTGCCATAAAGGGGGCTGATGGCCAGCCCCAGCATTTT. Its protein is CAIKGADGQPQHF.

This clonotype appeared a few times. V gene TRBV12-5 combines with J gene TRBJ2-1, with D tentatively TRBD1 or TRBD2 (5 bases each). The CDR3 length is 17 residues. From germline, CDR1 is LGHNT and CDR2 FRNRAP. V lost 0 bases, J lost 8 bases, and 20 bases lay in between. CDR3 nucleotide sequence: TGTGCTAGTGGTTTGGTAGTGTACGGCCGGGACGGGGATGAGCAGTTCTTC. Protein product: CASGLVVYGRDGDEQFF. Full variable domain (outside the CDR3, taken from reference TRBV12-5 and TRBJ2-1): DARVTQTPRHKVTEMGQEVTMRCQPILGHNTVFWYRQTMMQGLELLAYFRNRAPLDDSGMPKDRFSAEMPDATLATLKIQPSEPRDSAVYFCASGLVVYGRDGDEQFFGPGTRLTVL.

This clonotype was seen a few times. This chain connects TRBV6-1 to TRBJ2-2; the D is unclear. This CDR3 region has 12 residues. V was shortened by 6 bases and J by 10 bases, with 12 bases between the two germline ends. Germline CDR1 is MNHNS and CDR2 is SASEGT. The CDR3 reads CASSDTLLELFF. The CDR3 DNA follows: TGTGCCAGCAGCGATACCCTTTTGGAGCTGTTTTTT.

This clonotype appeared a few times. This sequence joins TRBV6-1 and TRBJ2-1; D might be TRBD1 (6 bases). The CDR3 consists of 13 residues. The V and J ends lost 5 bases and 9 bases respectively, with 14 bases between them. The germline V gene has CDR1 MNHNS and CDR2 SASEGT. Here the CDR3 DNA reads TGTGCCAGCAGTCCCCGGACAGTAGGTGAGCAGTTCTTC. Translating it yields CASSPRTVGEQFF.

This clonotype has more than one count but fewer than ten. The chain uses TRBV15 and TRBJ2-7; possibly TRBD2 for D (5 bases). Trimming removed 0 bases from V and 2 bases from J, with 8 bases in between. This CDR3 contains 14 residues. Germline-derived CDR1 and CDR2 are LNHNV and YYDKDF (reference sequence). This CDR3 is CATSRDEGPYEQYF. The DNA for the CDR3 is TGTGCCACCAGCAGAGACGAGGGCCCCTACGAGCAGTACTTC.

The chain links TRBV20-1 to TRBJ2-3; the match to TRBD2 covers 9 bases. CDR1 and CDR2 from the germline V gene are DFQATT and SNEGSKA (reference sequence). With V trimmed by 2 bases and J by 2 bases, 8 bases remained unmatched. The CDR3 consists of 16 residues. The CDR3 loop is CSARLAGTSLTDTQYF. CDR3 DNA sequence: TGCAGTGCTAGACTAGCGGGAACTTCTCTCACAGATACGCAGTATTTT.

This chain joins TRBV30 and TRBJ2-7, with TRBD2 identical over 10 bases. Unmatched junction bases numbered 9, after V lost 3 bases and J lost 4 bases. Per germline, CDR1 GTSNPN and CDR2 SVGIG (reference sequence). CDR3 length: 15 residues. CDR3 DNA sequence: TGTGCCTGGAGACCGGTAGCGGGAGGCGTTTACGAGCAGTACTTC. Amino acid sequence: CAWRPVAGGVYEQYF.

This clonotype came up many times. The chain's CDR3 is CASSLMAGGTYNEQFF. In DNA, the CDR3 is TGTGCCAGCAGCTTAATGGCGGGAGGGACCTACAATGAGCAGTTCTTC. The rearrangement joins TRBV7-2 to TRBJ2-1, with 9 positions matching TRBD2. The CDR3 spans 16 residues. V was pared by 2 bases and J by 2 bases, with 4 bases of the junction left unmatched. Germline values: CDR1 SGHTA, CDR2 FQGNSA.

This clonotype occurred many times. The genes are TRBV5-5 and TRBJ2-5; D gene uncertain. The germline gives CDR1 SGHKS, CDR2 YYEKEE (reference sequence). The CDR3 has 12 residues. Trimming removed 2 bases from V and 5 bases from J, with 7 bases in between. DNA of the CDR3: TGTGCCAGCAGCTTAGATCTGGAGACCCAGTACTTC. Translated, it gives CASSLDLETQYF.